These 22 T cell receptor beta chains were all obtained from the same sample, sequenced in a study of regulatory T cells in long-lasting Graves disease. Via MiXCR, TCRdb re-called the reads, giving one row per CDR3 protein. The sample has roughly 1,000 distinct CDR3 sequences; approximately 58% are singletons. There was RNA extracted from PBMCs, and the TCR library was made from it. Specimen: peripheral blood mononuclear cells (PBMCs), collected with antithyroid drug treatment, in newly diagnosed or persistent Graves disease (not recorded which). The receptors here all came from a female donor with Graves disease.

This clonotype has more than one count but fewer than ten. The chain joins TRBV3-2 to TRBJ2-7; the table's D call of TRBD2 was not tested on the DNA. TRBV3-2 is labeled a pseudogene. The CDR3 extends over 16 amino acids. This CDR3 is CASSQLFQRAHYEQYF. The DNA for the CDR3 is TGTGCCAGCAGCCAACTATTCCAGCGGGCCCACTACGAGCAGTACTTC.

This chain uses TRBV27 with TRBJ2-7, with D perhaps being TRBD1 or TRBD2 (7 bases each). Germline-derived CDR1 and CDR2 are MNHEY and SMNVEV (reference sequence). The CDR3 is 16 residues long. V lost 4 bases, J lost 1 base, and 17 bases lay in between. The CDR3: CASSSGGTAGSYEQYF. DNA for the CDR3: TGTGCCAGCAGTTCCGGGGGGACAGCAGGTTCCTACGAGCAGTACTTC.

The chain combines TRBV28 with TRBJ2-3; 7 nucleotides line up with TRBD1. CDR1 MDHEN and CDR2 SYDVKM come from the germline V gene. The junction had 7 bases not matched to a gene; V was cut back by 6 bases and J by 13 bases. This CDR3 is built from 11 residues. The CDR3 DNA reads TGTGCCAGCAGCCGGGACAGAGGGAAGTATTTT. This sequence encodes CASSRDRGKYF.

The rearrangement uses TRBV29-1 and TRBJ1-1; 8 positions match TRBD1. CDR3 size: 14 residues. CDR1 and CDR2 (germline): SQVTM, ANQGSEA. Losses at the gene ends were 3 bases for V and 0 bases for J; bases not matched to a gene: 3. The CDR3 DNA sequence: TGCAGCGTTGACAGGGGGCGTATGAACACTGAAGCTTTCTTT. This encodes CSVDRGRMNTEAFF.

The genes are TRBV15 and TRBJ2-1, with D possibly matching TRBD2 (5 bases). CDR3 length: 16 residues. V dropped 0 bases and J dropped 7 bases, with 16 bases sitting between them. Germline CDR1 and CDR2: LNHNV and YYDKDF (reference sequence). The CDR3 loop is CATSRDGLGVGNEQFF. DNA for the CDR3: TGTGCCACCAGCAGAGATGGCCTCGGGGTAGGGAATGAGCAGTTCTTC.

This chain links TRBV5-5 with TRBJ2-3, with TRBD1 matching over 10 bases. V was pared by 5 bases and J by 5 bases, with 5 bases of the junction left unmatched. CDR3 length: 14 residues. The germline V gene encodes CDR1 SGHKS and CDR2 YYEKEE (reference sequence). In nucleotides, the CDR3 is TGTGCCAGCAGTTGGGACAGGGGAAGAGATACGCAGTATTTT. This gives the protein CASSWDRGRDTQYF. The variable domain in full, with the rest retrieved from reference TRBV5-5 and TRBJ2-3, is DAGVTQSPTHLIKTRGQQVTLRCSPISGHKSVSWYQQVLGQGPQFIFQYYEKEERGRGNFPDRFSARQFPNYSSELNVNALLLGDSALYLCASSWDRGRDTQYFGPGTRLTVL.

This clonotype was detected only once. This chain links TRBV4-2 with TRBJ1-1; a weak D match, TRBD1 (5 bases). Between the trimmed V and J ends, which lost 4 bases and 3 bases, there was a span of 12 bases. CDR1 LGHNA and CDR2 YNFKEQ come from the germline V gene. The CDR3 runs to 14 residues. CDR3 sequence (DNA): TGTGCCAGCAGCCGTGCCCCGGGGGACACTGAAGCTTTCTTT. It translates to CASSRAPGDTEAFF.

The rearrangement joins TRBV29-1 to TRBJ2-7; perhaps TRBD2 as D (5 bases). V dropped 0 bases and J dropped 5 bases, with 14 bases sitting between them. CDR1 and CDR2 from the germline V gene are SQVTM and ANQGSEA. This CDR3 is built from 14 residues. This chain's CDR3 is CSVEDSDAGDEQYF. CDR3 bases: TGCAGCGTTGAAGATTCTGACGCCGGGGACGAGCAGTACTTC.

The genes are TRBV5-1 and TRBJ2-7; TRBD1 matches 7 bases. The CDR3 is 13 amino acids. Looked up from germline, CDR1 is SGHRS and CDR2 is YFSETQ. V was clipped by 1 base and J by 5 bases; unmatched bases: 3. CDR3 in amino acids: CASSLQGVHEQYF. The DNA of the CDR3 is TGCGCCAGCAGCTTGCAGGGGGTCCACGAGCAGTACTTC. The complete variable domain, with remaining parts taken from reference TRBV5-1 and TRBJ2-7, reads KAGVTQTPRYLIKTRGQQVTLSCSPISGHRSVSWYQQTPGQGLQFLFEYFSETQRNKGNFPGRFSGRQFSNSRSEMNVSTLELGDSALYLCASSLQGVHEQYFGPGTRLTVT.

The chain links TRBV12-3 or TRBV12-4 to TRBJ1-1, with D maybe TRBD1 (5 bases). The ends were cut back, 7 bases at V and 1 base at J, with 10 bases in the middle. There are 13 residues in the CDR3. The CDR3 nucleotides are TGTGCCAGCATGGGGGGGTCGAACACTGAAGCTTTCTTT. As protein: CASMGGSNTEAFF.

This chain links TRBV4-3 with TRBJ2-7; D not certain. V shed 2 bases and J shed 0 bases, with 11 bases lying between them. Germline V gives CDR1 LGHNA, CDR2 YSLEER. The CDR3 totals 15 residues. The CDR3 DNA is TGCGCCAGCAGCCAACTCCAGGTTAGCTCCTACGAGCAGTACTTC. Amino acids: CASSQLQVSSYEQYF.

The J gene is TRBJ2-1, the V gene TRBV29-1; 9 bases are a match to TRBD1. The V gene's germline CDR1 is SQVTM and CDR2 ANQGSEA. The CDR3 runs 13 residues. V lost 7 bases, J lost 7 bases, and 8 bases stayed unmatched. The CDR3 coding sequence is TGCAGCGGGACAGGGGTGACGGGGAATGAGCAGTTCTTC. It translates to CSGTGVTGNEQFF.

V is TRBV10-3 and J is TRBJ2-3; D is unresolved. The CDR3 is 15 amino acids. CDR1 and CDR2 (germline): ENHRY, SYGVKD. V dropped 6 bases and J dropped 4 bases, with 17 bases sitting between them. The CDR3 DNA follows: TGTGCCATCAGGACCCCCGGCCCTAGTTCAGATACGCAGTATTTT. Protein product: CAIRTPGPSSDTQYF.

This clonotype showed up just a few times. The chain uses TRBV5-6 and TRBJ2-7, with 9 bases identical to TRBD2. The CDR3 sequence is 16 residues long. The J segment lost 3 bases and the V segment lost 6 bases, leaving 13 bases of the junction unmatched. In germline, CDR1 is SGHDT, CDR2 YYEEEE. CDR3 coding DNA: TGTGCCAGCACCATGAGGGCTAGCGGGGCCCGCTACGAGCAGTACTTC. It codes for CASTMRASGARYEQYF.

This clonotype showed up just a few times. The chain recombines TRBV10-3 with TRBJ1-2; no reliable D call. V lost 6 bases to trimming and J lost 5 bases, with 10 bases between them. This CDR3 is built from 12 residues. Germline V lookup: CDR1 ENHRY, CDR2 SYGVKD. DNA for the CDR3: TGTGCCATCAGCCAAGACGGATATGGCTACACCTTC. Translating gives CAISQDGYGYTF.

The genes are TRBV7-3 and TRBJ2-1; 8 bases map to TRBD2. This CDR3 spans 15 amino acids. Germline trimming cut 4 bases from V and 9 bases from J; bases unmatched to any gene: 11. Germline CDR1 is SGHTA and CDR2 is FQGTGA. The CDR3 DNA is TGTGCCAGCAGCTCACCCGGGGGACTAGTGGCTGAGCAGTTCTTC. As protein: CASSSPGGLVAEQFF. Using reference TRBV7-3 and TRBJ2-1 for the parts outside the CDR3, the full variable domain is GAGVSQTPSNKVTEKGKYVELRCDPISGHTALYWYRQSLGQGPEFLIYFQGTGAADDSGLPNDRFFAVRPEGSVSTLKIQRTERGDSAVYLCASSSPGGLVAEQFFGPGTRLTVL.

This clonotype was seen a handful of times. The chain carries TRBV7-8 and TRBJ2-3, with D uncertain. Trimming removed 4 bases from V and 2 bases from J, with 13 bases in between. This CDR3 region has 15 residues. Germline CDR1 and CDR2: SGHVS and FQNEAQ. Here the CDR3 reads CASSYTIQDTDTQYF. For the CDR3, the DNA is TGTGCCAGCAGCTATACCATCCAGGACACAGATACGCAGTATTTT. The full variable domain, with the rest looked up from reference TRBV7-8 and TRBJ2-3, is GAGVSQSPRYKVAKRGQDVALRCDPISGHVSLFWYQQALGQGPEFLTYFQNEAQLDKSGLPSDRFFAERPEGSVSTLKIQRTQQEDSAVYLCASSYTIQDTDTQYFGPGTRLTVL.

The chain carries TRBV20-1 and TRBJ2-7, with a weak D call TRBD2 (6 bases). The germline V gene has CDR1 DFQATT and CDR2 SNEGSKA (reference sequence). This CDR3 is 13 amino acids long. Trimming cost V 6 bases and J 0 bases, with 12 bases left between them. The CDR3 nucleotides read TGCAGTGCAATGACTAGTACCTCCTACGAGCAGTACTTC. Translating gives CSAMTSTSYEQYF.

The V gene is TRBV20-1, the J gene TRBJ2-5; 9 positions agree with TRBD2. The CDR3 is 14 amino acids. J lost 5 bases, V lost 5 bases, and 9 bases had no gene match. Germline CDR1 reads DFQATT; CDR2 reads SNEGSKA (reference sequence). For the CDR3, the DNA is TGCAGTGCTGAGAGCGGGGGGCCGGACGAGACCCAGTACTTC. Its translation is CSAESGGPDETQYF.

V usage is TRBV7-9 and J usage is TRBJ1-4; no clear D gene. The CDR3 contains 14 residues. Per the germline V gene, CDR1 is SEHNR and CDR2 is FQNEAQ (reference sequence). The V end lost 1 base, the J end lost 3 bases, and 6 bases lay between the germline ends. CDR3 residues: CASSLVQPNEKLFF. The CDR3 region has the DNA TGTGCCAGCAGCTTAGTCCAGCCTAATGAAAAACTGTTTTTT.

This clonotype appeared a few times. The chain is built from TRBV28 and TRBJ2-7; TRBD2 matches 7 bases. Germline loops: CDR1 MDHEN, CDR2 SYDVKM. The CDR3 runs to 16 residues. V lost 3 bases and J lost 1; bases outside the gene matches: 9. CDR3 nucleotides: TGTGCCAGCAGTTTTCATCTAGCGGTACTTTCCTACGAGCAGTACTTC. It yields the protein CASSFHLAVLSYEQYF.

V and J are TRBV10-3 and TRBJ1-1; 7 bases fit TRBD1. The germline V gene has CDR1 ENHRY and CDR2 SYGVKD. After removal of 0 bases from V and 4 bases from J, the junction contained 5 bases not matched to a gene. This CDR3 is built from 15 residues. CDR3 DNA sequence: TGTGCCATCAGTGAGTCTTACCGGGACAGCACTGAAGCTTTCTTT. It yields the protein CAISESYRDSTEAFF.